The present entry profiles one TCR beta chain with its context. The antigen is unknown. The method, 5' RACE with UMI labels, was used to prepare the TRB cDNA libraries. TCRdb reprocessed the 5' RACE reads, keeping one entry per CDR3 protein, no DNA. Here the sample table reports some 54,000 distinct CDR3 sequences. The sample belongs to a study of CXCR3-negative and CXCR3-positive naive CD8 T cells. Study observations and caveats: Memory cells differed in TRBV-TRBJ usage, but naive CXCR3-negative and CXCR3-positive cells had similar usage. Naive subsets displayed similar surface CD5, and TCR strength was inferred from TRB CDR3 properties. The TRB CDR3s that CXCR3-positive naive cells carried were more hydrophobic than those of CXCR3-negative naive cells. Both of the naive subsets showed about the same high diversity, but memory CD8+ cells had much less.

The CDR3 loop spans 15 amino acids. The germline gives CDR1 SQVTM, CDR2 ANQGSEA. Those CD8+ T cells considered naive were CD45RO-CCR7+CD27+CD95-. The receptor was isolated from a human donor in good health. Some clones in this sample may be carry-over from other donors' samples. The genes are TRBV29-1 and TRBJ2-7; TCRdb gives TRBD1 as the D gene, but with no DNA this cannot be confirmed. Material: naive CXCR3+ CD8+ T cells from blood. Subset: CD45RO-CCR7+CD27+CD95- naive CD8+ T cells expressing CXCR3 (TNR3+). The CDR3 region is CSVDLDRGIFNEQYF.